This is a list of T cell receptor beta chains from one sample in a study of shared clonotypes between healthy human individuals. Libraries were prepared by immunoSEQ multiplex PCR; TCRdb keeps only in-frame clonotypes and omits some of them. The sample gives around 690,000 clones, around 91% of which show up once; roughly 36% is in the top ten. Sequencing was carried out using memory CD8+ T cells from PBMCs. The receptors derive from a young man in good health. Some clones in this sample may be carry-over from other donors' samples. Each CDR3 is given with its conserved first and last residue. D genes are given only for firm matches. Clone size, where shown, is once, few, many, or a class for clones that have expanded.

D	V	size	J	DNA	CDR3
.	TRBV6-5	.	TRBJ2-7	TGTGCCAGCAGTTATACTCTGTCTGGGTCTCTCGAGCAGTACTTC	CASSYTLSGSLEQYF
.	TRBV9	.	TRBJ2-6	TGTGCCAGCAGCACCCGGGCCGGGGCCAACGTCCTGACTTTC	CASSTRAGANVLTF
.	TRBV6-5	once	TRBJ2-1	TGTGCCAGCAGTTACGAGGTCCACAATGAGCAGTTCTTC	CASSYEVHNEQFF
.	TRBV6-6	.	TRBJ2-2	TGTGCCAGCACCGGCCTGATGGAGGAGCTGTTTTTT	CASTGLMEELFF
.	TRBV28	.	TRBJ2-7	TGTGCCAGCAGCCTAACCACCGACGAGGCAGGATACTTTAGCTCCTACGAGCAGTACTTC	CASSLTTDEAGYFSSYEQYF
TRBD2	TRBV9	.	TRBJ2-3	TGTGCCAGCAGCGTAGCTAGCGGGAGCACAGATACGCAGTATTTT	CASSVASGSTDTQYF
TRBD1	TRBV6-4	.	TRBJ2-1	TGTGCCAGCAGTGACTCTCAAAGGGGGCATGAGCAGTTCTTC	CASSDSQRGHEQFF
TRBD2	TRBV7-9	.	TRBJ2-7	TGTGCCAGCAGCGACAGCAGCGGGGGATTTTACGAGCAGTACTTC	CASSDSSGGFYEQYF
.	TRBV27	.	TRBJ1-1	TGTGCCAGCACCCTTTTGGGCGGGAACACTGAAGCTTTCTTT	CASTLLGGNTEAFF
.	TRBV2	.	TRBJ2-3	TGTGCCAGCAAGGCCGGAATGGGCACAGATACGCAGTATTTT	CASKAGMGTDTQYF
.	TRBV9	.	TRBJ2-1	TGTGCCAGCAGCCCCTGGGCCCAGGCGGGAAATGAGCAGTTCTTC	CASSPWAQAGNEQFF
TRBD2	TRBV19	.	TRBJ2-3	TGTGCCAGTAGTTCCCGGGTGGAGCGGGACGCAGATACGCAGTATTTT	CASSSRVERDADTQYF
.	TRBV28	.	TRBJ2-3	TGTGCCAGCAGTTTAACGTCGGGGGTCACTGCGGACCTGCCAGATACGCAGTATTTT	CASSLTSGVTADLPDTQYF
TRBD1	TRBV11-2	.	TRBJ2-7	TGTGCCAGCAGCTCCCGGACAGGGCCCTACGAGCAGTACTTC	CASSSRTGPYEQYF
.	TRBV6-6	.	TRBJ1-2	TGTGCCAGCAGTCCCGGGCGCATCTATGGCTACACCTTC	CASSPGRIYGYTF
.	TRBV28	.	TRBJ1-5	TGTGCCAGCAGTGCCCCATCCAAGCATTTT	CASSAPSKHF
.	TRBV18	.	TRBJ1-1	TGTGCCAGCTCACCAGTGTTCGCAGGCTTTGACGACACTGAAGCTTTCTTT	CASSPVFAGFDDTEAFF
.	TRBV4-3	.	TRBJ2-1	TGCGCCAGCAGCCACCAGGTGGACCATTACAATGAGCAGTTCTTC	CASSHQVDHYNEQFF
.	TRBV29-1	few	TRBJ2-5	TGCAGCGTTGAAGGGGGACGCGAGGAGACCCAGTACTTC	CSVEGGREETQYF
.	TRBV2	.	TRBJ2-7	TGTGCCAGCTGGGGGGGCGGGAGTAGTGAGCAGTACTTC	CASWGGGSSEQYF
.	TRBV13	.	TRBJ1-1	TGTGCCAGCAGCTTAGGCCGTAGGGACACTGAAGCTTTCTTT	CASSLGRRDTEAFF
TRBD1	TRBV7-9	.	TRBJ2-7	TGTGCCAGCAGCGCCCCGACAGGGGCCTCCTACGAGCAGTACTTC	CASSAPTGASYEQYF
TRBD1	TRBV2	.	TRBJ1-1	TGTGCCAGCAGTCCGGGACAGGGGTTCGCTGAAGCTTTCTTT	CASSPGQGFAEAFF
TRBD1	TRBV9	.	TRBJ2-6	TGTGCCAGCAGCGGGACAGGGGGCGCTTCTGGGGCCAACGTCCTGACTTTC	CASSGTGGASGANVLTF
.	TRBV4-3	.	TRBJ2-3	TGCGCCAGCAGCCAAGAGGAAGGGAGCACAGATACGCAGTATTTT	CASSQEEGSTDTQYF
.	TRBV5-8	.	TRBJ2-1	TGTGCCAGCAGCTCAAGCGGATTCTCCTACAATGAGCAGTTCTTC	CASSSSGFSYNEQFF
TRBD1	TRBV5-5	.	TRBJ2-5	TGTGCCAGCAGCTTCGGGACAGGACCCTCCCAAGAGACCCAGTACTTC	CASSFGTGPSQETQYF
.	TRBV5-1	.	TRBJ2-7	TGCGCCAGCAGCACAGGACAGCGCACTTTAATAACACCCTACGAGCAGTACTTC	CASSTGQRTLITPYEQYF
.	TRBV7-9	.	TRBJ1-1	TGTGCCAGCAGCCCCGGACCGAGGAACACTGAAGCTTTCTTT	CASSPGPRNTEAFF
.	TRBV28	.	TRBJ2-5	TGTGCCAGCAGGGACGGAACCTTACAAGAGACCCAGTACTTC	CASRDGTLQETQYF
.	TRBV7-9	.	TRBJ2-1	TGTGCCAGCAGCTTACTAGCCGGTGAGCAGTTCTTC	CASSLLAGEQFF
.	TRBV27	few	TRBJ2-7	TGTGCCAGCAGTTGGGACTCCTCCTACGAGCAGTACTTC	CASSWDSSYEQYF
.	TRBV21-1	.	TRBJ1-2	TGTGCCAGACCCCCTGCCTGGGCTGCCTTC	CARPPAWAAF
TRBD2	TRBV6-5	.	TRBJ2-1	TGTGCCAGCAGTTATACTAGCGTTAGTTCCTACAATGAGCAGTTCTTC	CASSYTSVSSYNEQFF
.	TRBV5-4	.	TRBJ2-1	TGTGCCAGCAGCCCGGGACTTTACAATGAGCAGTTCTTC	CASSPGLYNEQFF
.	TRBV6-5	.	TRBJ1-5	TGTGCCAGCCGACAGTCCCCCTCGTCGGTGGCCCAGCATTTT	CASRQSPSSVAQHF
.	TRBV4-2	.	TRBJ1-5	TGTGCCAGCAGCCAAGGGGGCGTCCAGCCCCAGCATTTT	CASSQGGVQPQHF
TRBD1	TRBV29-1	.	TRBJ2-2	TGCAGCGGAACAGGGGGCCTCACCGGGGAGCTGTTTTTT	CSGTGGLTGELFF
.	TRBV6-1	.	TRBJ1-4	TGTGCCAGCAAACCAGGGTGGGAAAAACTGTTTTTT	CASKPGWEKLFF
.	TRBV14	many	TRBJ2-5	TGTGCCAGCAGCCAAGATACCGGACTCGATTTTGAGCAGTACTTC	CASSQDTGLDFEQYF
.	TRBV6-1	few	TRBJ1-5	TGTGCCAGCAGTGAAGTGCCAAAAAATCAGCCCCAGCATTTT	CASSEVPKNQPQHF
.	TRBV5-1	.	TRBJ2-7	TGCGCCAGCAGCTTTCGGACGGTAGCAACCTACGAGCAGTACTTC	CASSFRTVATYEQYF
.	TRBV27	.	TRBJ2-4	TGTGCCAGCAGTCCCCGACACCAGTTAGCCAAAAACATTCAGTACTTC	CASSPRHQLAKNIQYF
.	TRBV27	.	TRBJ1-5	TGTGCCAGCAGGAAGGGGTTAAGCAATCAGCCCCAGCATTTT	CASRKGLSNQPQHF
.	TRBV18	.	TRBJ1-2	TGTGCCAGCTCACCAATCAATAAAGGGGGAGACTATGGCTACACCTTC	CASSPINKGGDYGYTF
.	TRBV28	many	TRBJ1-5	TGTGCCAGCGGATTGGGGGATAGCAATCAGCCCCAGCATTTT	CASGLGDSNQPQHF
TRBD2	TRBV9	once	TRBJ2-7	TGTGCCAGCAGCGTAGGGGATAGCGGGAGAGTCTACGAGCAGTACTTC	CASSVGDSGRVYEQYF
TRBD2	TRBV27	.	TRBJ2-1	TGTGCCAGCAGTTTATCTCTGGGACTAGCCCACTATGAGCAGTTCTTC	CASSLSLGLAHYEQFF
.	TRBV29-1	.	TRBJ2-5	TGCAGCGCCTCCGCCTCGGGGACCTGGGGGCAAGAGACCCAGTACTTC	CSASASGTWGQETQYF
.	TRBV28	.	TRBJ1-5	TGTGCCAGCAGGCCTCCAGGGTCTAGCAATCAGCCCCAGCATTTT	CASRPPGSSNQPQHF
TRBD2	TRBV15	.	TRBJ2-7	TGTGCCACCAGCAGAGATGCCGCGGGAGGTCAGGACGAGCAGTACTTC	CATSRDAAGGQDEQYF
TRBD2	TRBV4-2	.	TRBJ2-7	TGTGCCAGCAGCCAAACCACTAGCGGGAGTATGTACGAGCAGTACTTC	CASSQTTSGSMYEQYF
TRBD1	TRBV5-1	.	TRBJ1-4	TGCGCCAGCAGCTTAGTAGGGGGCTCTAATGAAAAACTGTTTTTT	CASSLVGGSNEKLFF
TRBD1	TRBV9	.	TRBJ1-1	TGTGCCAGTACAAAAACCGGGACAGTGAACACTGAAGCTTTCTTT	CASTKTGTVNTEAFF